The present TCR beta chain was sequenced within a study of blood T cell repertoires in COVID-19. Study-level information: Sites in the United States, Italy and Spain provided acute and convalescent COVID-19 samples. The analysed material was cDNA or gDNA that came from T cells, B-cell-depleted T cells, or PBMCs.

The sample holds a few counts of this clone. Original methodology: Amplifying reference gene primers gave estimates of nucleated cell counts. Libraries were prepared by immunoSEQ multiplex PCR; TCRdb keeps only in-frame clonotypes and omits some of them. That table is the source of V, J and clone size, and D and trimming were worked out from the DNA. Found here are approximately 220,000 clones, 80% to 90% of them singletons; the top ten hold 10%. Material for sequencing was peripheral blood. The receptor was derived from a woman aged 80 or older with acute or convalescent COVID-19.

CDR3 residues: CASSQDDWTGGYTF. The CDR3 coding sequence is TGTGCCAGCAGCCAAGACGACTGGACAGGCGGCTACACCTTC. The genes are TRBV4-2 and TRBJ1-2, with 7 bases that match TRBD1. The CDR3 consists of 14 residues. From germline, CDR1 is LGHNA and CDR2 YNFKEQ. V was clipped by 0 bases and J by 8 bases; unmatched bases: 6.